Here is one T cell receptor beta chain with its context. The J segment lost 0 bases and the V segment lost 2 bases, leaving 8 bases of the junction unmatched. From germline, CDR1 is SGHTA and CDR2 FQGNSA. CDR3 length: 18 residues. Libraries were prepared by immunoSEQ multiplex PCR; TCRdb keeps only in-frame clonotypes and omits some of them. The data show roughly 300,000 clones, roughly nine tenths seen once. This sample stems from a study of Ad26.COV2.S vaccination and SARS-CoV-2 variants. The treatment: 15 to 20 received Ad26.COV2.S at low or high dose, single or two shots; roughly five received placebo; per-sample allocation not given. The samples were gathered on day 63 after the first injection of vaccine or placebo.

The V call is TRBV7-2, the J call TRBJ2-3, with 10 bases fitting TRBD2. This TCR was recovered from a person between 18 and 65 years old who received the Ad26.COV2.S COVID-19 vaccine or a placebo. The sequenced sample was peripheral blood, obtained in a trial of Ad26.COV2.S vaccine versus placebo. The CDR3 nucleotides read TGTGCCAGCAGCTTAAGGCCTAGCGGGGGCCTTAGCACAGATACGCAGTATTTT. Protein: CASSLRPSGGLSTDTQYF.